This T cell receptor beta chain is drawn from a study of T cells after posttransplantation cyclophosphamide. Findings and limits, study-wide: TRB overlap between skin or GI tissue T cells and blood was limited.

Comment on this clone: The antigen remains unidentified.

Profiling relied on immunoSEQ multiplex PCR, and the TCRdb table lists in-frame clones only, not all of them. The table records about 28,000 clones, around 86% of them present only once. The CDR3 runs to 13 residues. Germline values: CDR1 SQVTM, CDR2 ANQGSEA. Trimming took 6 bases from V and 5 from J, leaving 14 bases between them. The sequence was collected from a man aged 45-65 years. Material: PBMCs. The rearrangement joins TRBV29-1 to TRBJ1-5; D is possibly TRBD1 (6 bases). The CDR3 coding sequence is TGCAGCGTAAATGAGGGGGACGATCAGCCCCAGCATTTT. This encodes CSVNEGDDQPQHF.